This TCR beta chain was captured by sequencing in a study of blood T cell repertoires in COVID-19. Deletions cut 1 base from V and 4 bases from J, with 16 bases between. The V gene's germline CDR1 is SGHTA and CDR2 FQGNSA. The CDR3 contains 16 residues. Under the authors' procedure: Reference gene primer amplification yielded estimated nucleated cell counts. Clones were read by immunoSEQ multiplex PCR, and TCRdb kept only the in-frame ones, dropping some. V, J and clone size were drawn from that table, and D and trimming were deduced from the DNA. Among some 200,000 clones listed, about 80% were seen once. The study recruited people aged roughly 18 to 100 years across roughly 25 US areas. Participants reported their clinical history, and cohort assignment relied on those reports. Recovery meant two consecutive negative NP/OP PCR tests, professional clearance, or resolved symptoms.

The source is a middle-aged man who had recovered from COVID-19. The chain employs TRBV7-2 and TRBJ1-2; D is ambiguous. Sequenced input: PBMCs or T cells enriched from blood (not recorded which). As DNA, the CDR3 is TGTGCCAGCAGCTTAGTTTCGCGCACCGGCGGCTATGGCTACACCTTC. This translates into CASSLVSRTGGYGYTF. Combining the CDR3 with reference TRBV7-2 and TRBJ1-2 gives the whole variable domain GAGVSQSPSNKVTEKGKDVELRCDPISGHTALYWYRQSLGQGLEFLIYFQGNSAPDKSGLPSDRFSAERTGGSVSTLTIQRTQQEDSAVYLCASSLVSRTGGYGYTFGSGTRLTVV.